The rows below give T cell receptor beta chains drawn from one sample of a study of blood T cell repertoires in COVID-19. Profiling relied on immunoSEQ multiplex PCR, and the TCRdb table lists in-frame clones only, not all of them. The sample shows approximately 250,000 clones, more than 85% of them seen only once. The material sequenced was PBMCs or T cells enriched from blood (not recorded which). The receptors originated from a man aged 35 to 55 who had been exposed to COVID-19. Both conserved end residues are part of each CDR3. A D gene is named only where the DNA matches it firmly. A clone size is listed for some rows: how often the clone was seen (once, few, many), or a class if it is expanded.

>TRBD2|TRBJ2-1|.|TRBV3-1/TRBV3-2
CASSLKSGLPYNEQFF
TGTGCCAGCAGCCTAAAATCGGGACTACCCTACAATGAGCAGTTCTTC
>.|TRBJ2-1|.|TRBV6-5
CASKLRGDNYNEQFF
TGTGCCAGCAAACTCAGGGGGGACAATTACAATGAGCAGTTCTTC
>.|TRBJ1-6|.|TRBV7-2
CASSAQGSYNSPLHF
TGTGCCAGCAGCGCACAGGGCTCCTATAATTCACCCCTCCACTTT
>TRBD2|TRBJ2-1|.|TRBV15
CATSTSGLAGSRYNEQFF
TGTGCCACCAGCACCTCTGGTCTAGCGGGATCCCGCTACAATGAGCAGTTCTTC
>TRBD2|TRBJ2-7|.|TRBV13
CASSREGLEQYF
TGTGCCAGCAGCCGGGAGGGTCTCGAGCAGTACTTC
>TRBD2|TRBJ2-3|.|TRBV6-4
CASSDSAGGPTDTQYF
TGTGCCAGCAGTGACTCAGCGGGAGGGCCCACAGATACGCAGTATTTT
>.|TRBJ1-5|.|TRBV4-2
CASSQDLWGRVNQPQHF
TGTGCCAGCAGCCAAGATCTTTGGGGCAGGGTCAATCAGCCCCAGCATTTT
>TRBD1|TRBJ2-2|once|TRBV7-9
CASSATGIGFGELFF
TGTGCCAGCAGCGCGACAGGGATCGGCTTCGGGGAGCTGTTTTTT
>.|TRBJ1-6|.|TRBV30
CAWRTDGSSYNSPLHF
TGTGCCTGGAGGACTGACGGGAGCTCCTATAATTCACCCCTCCACTTT
>.|TRBJ1-5|.|TRBV7-3
CASSLNQVRISNQPQHF
TGTGCCAGCAGCTTAAACCAGGTCAGAATTAGCAATCAGCCCCAGCATTTT
>.|TRBJ2-1|.|TRBV7-2
CASSLVGGHNEQFF
TGTGCCAGCAGCTTAGTCGGGGGACACAATGAGCAGTTCTTC
>TRBD1|TRBJ1-2|.|TRBV6-5
CAIRTPGQGFSGYTF
TGTGCCATACGAACTCCGGGACAGGGGTTTAGTGGCTACACCTTC
>TRBD1|TRBJ2-7|.|TRBV3-1/TRBV3-2
CASTHKHPRRGTGPFPGAYEQYF
TGTGCCAGCACCCACAAACACCCCCGAAGGGGGACAGGGCCTTTTCCGGGAGCCTACGAGCAGTACTTC
>TRBD1|TRBJ1-1|.|TRBV11-2
CASSLTPGQGNTEAFF
TGTGCCAGCAGCCTCACCCCCGGACAGGGGAACACTGAAGCTTTCTTT
>TRBD1|TRBJ1-1|once|TRBV7-2
CASSTTTTGTEAFF
TGTGCCAGCAGCACAACGACGACAGGGACTGAAGCTTTCTTT
>.|TRBJ2-1|.|TRBV10-1
CASIGTLDSNEQFF
TGCGCCAGCATCGGGACACTAGACTCAAATGAGCAGTTCTTC
>.|TRBJ2-3|.|TRBV28
CASSPFSRTDTQYF
TGTGCCAGCAGCCCTTTCTCTCGCACAGATACGCAGTATTTT
>.|TRBJ2-1|few|TRBV10-2
CASSESIWGGYNEQFF
TGCGCCAGCAGTGAGTCTATTTGGGGAGGCTACAATGAGCAGTTCTTC
>.|TRBJ1-1|.|TRBV5-1
CASNQGMNTEAFF
TGCGCCAGCAACCAGGGGATGAACACTGAAGCTTTCTTT
>.|TRBJ1-3|.|TRBV10-2
CASSESSTNSGNTIYF
TGCGCCAGCAGTGAGTCGTCGACAAACTCTGGAAACACCATATATTTT
>TRBD1|TRBJ1-1|.|TRBV28
CASPGQGMNTEAFF
TGTGCCAGCCCGGGACAGGGAATGAACACTGAAGCTTTCTTT